This T cell receptor (beta chain) was observed in a study of type 1 regulatory T cells. MiXCR, run by TCRdb on the reads, gives a single entry per CDR3 protein. The sample consists of 80,000 to 100,000 distinct CDR3 sequences, 31% of them appearing once. Germline loops: CDR1 KGHSH, CDR2 LQKENI. Trimming at V came to 1 base and at J to 7 bases, leaving 14 bases not matched to a gene. The CDR3 loop spans 18 amino acids. This clonotype was counted at least ten times. The chain has TRBV18 and TRBJ2-1, with 9 nucleotides matching TRBD2. The source material was CD4+ T cells, either the whole sample or a sorted fraction (not recorded which). The source of this sequence is a human donor in good health. CDR3: CASSPRVPREGLTNEQFF. CDR3 nucleotide sequence: TGTGCCAGCTCACCACGGGTACCGCGGGAGGGCCTGACGAATGAGCAGTTCTTC. Combining the CDR3 with reference TRBV18 and TRBJ2-1 gives the whole variable domain NAGVMQNPRHLVRRRGQEARLRCSPMKGHSHVYWYRQLPEEGLKFMVYLQKENIIDESGMPKERFSAEFPKEGPSILRIQQVVRGDSAAYFCASSPRVPREGLTNEQFFGPGTRLTVL.